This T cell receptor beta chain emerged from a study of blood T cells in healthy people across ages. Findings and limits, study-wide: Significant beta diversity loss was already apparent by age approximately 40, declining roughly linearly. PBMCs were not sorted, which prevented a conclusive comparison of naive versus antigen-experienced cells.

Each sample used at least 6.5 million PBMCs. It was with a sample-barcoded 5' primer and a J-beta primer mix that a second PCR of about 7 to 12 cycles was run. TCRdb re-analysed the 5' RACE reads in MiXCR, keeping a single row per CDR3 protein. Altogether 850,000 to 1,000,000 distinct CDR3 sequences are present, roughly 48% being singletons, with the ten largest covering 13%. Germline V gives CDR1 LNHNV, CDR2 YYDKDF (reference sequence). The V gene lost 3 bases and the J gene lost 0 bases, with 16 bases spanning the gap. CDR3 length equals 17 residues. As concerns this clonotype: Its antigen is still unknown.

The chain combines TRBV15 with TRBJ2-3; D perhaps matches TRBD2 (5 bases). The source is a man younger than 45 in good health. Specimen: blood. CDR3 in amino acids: CATSSELRETSTDTQYF. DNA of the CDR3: TGTGCCACCAGCAGCGAGTTAAGGGAGACTAGCACAGATACGCAGTATTTT.